The T cell receptor (beta chain) described here comes from a study of blood T cell repertoires in COVID-19. Study overall: The United States, Italy and Spain were the sources of the acute and convalescent COVID-19 samples. Sources were T cells, B-cell-depleted T cells, or PBMCs; the material itself was cDNA or gDNA.

In germline, CDR1 is SGHRS, CDR2 YFSETQ. V lost 3 bases and J lost 6; bases outside the gene matches: 6. The CDR3 is made up of 14 amino acids. This clone was observed a few times. Per the study methods: By means of reference gene primer amplification, nucleated cell counts were estimated. The data were produced by immunoSEQ multiplex PCR, yet TCRdb's version contains in-frame clones alone and is incomplete. V, J and clone size are taken as reported in that table, and D and trimming were inferred from the DNA itself. The repertoire holds around 60,000 clones, almost 95% seen once, with around 4.3% in the top ten.

What was sequenced was peripheral blood. The J gene is TRBJ2-7, the V gene TRBV5-1; 10 bases line up with TRBD1. The source is a man aged 45-65 years with active COVID-19. CDR3 nucleotide sequence: TGCGCCAGCAGCTCAAGACAGGGGGCCGTCGAGCAGTACTTC. Its protein product is CASSSRQGAVEQYF.